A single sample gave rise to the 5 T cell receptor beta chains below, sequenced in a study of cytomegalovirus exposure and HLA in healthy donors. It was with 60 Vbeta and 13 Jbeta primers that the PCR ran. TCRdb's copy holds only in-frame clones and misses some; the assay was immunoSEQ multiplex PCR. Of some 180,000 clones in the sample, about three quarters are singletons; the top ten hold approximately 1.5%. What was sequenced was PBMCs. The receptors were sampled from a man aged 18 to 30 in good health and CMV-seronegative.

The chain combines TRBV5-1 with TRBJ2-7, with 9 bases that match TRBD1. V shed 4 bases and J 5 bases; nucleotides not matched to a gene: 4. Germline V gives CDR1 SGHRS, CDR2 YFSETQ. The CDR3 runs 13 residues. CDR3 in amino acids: CASSVQGANEQYF. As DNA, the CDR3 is TGCGCCAGCAGCGTACAGGGGGCCAACGAGCAGTACTTC.

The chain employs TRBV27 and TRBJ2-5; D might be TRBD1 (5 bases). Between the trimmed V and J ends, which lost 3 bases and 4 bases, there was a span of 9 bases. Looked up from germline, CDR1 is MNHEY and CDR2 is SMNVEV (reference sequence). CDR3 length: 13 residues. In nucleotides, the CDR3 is TGTGCCAGCAGTTTCAGGGTACGAGAGACCCAGTACTTC. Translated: CASSFRVRETQYF.

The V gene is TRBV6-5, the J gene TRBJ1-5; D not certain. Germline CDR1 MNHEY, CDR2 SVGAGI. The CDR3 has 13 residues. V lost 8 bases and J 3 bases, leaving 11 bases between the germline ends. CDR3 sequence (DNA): TGTGCCAGCGCGGCAGTAGCCAATCAGCCCCAGCATTTT. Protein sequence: CASAAVANQPQHF.

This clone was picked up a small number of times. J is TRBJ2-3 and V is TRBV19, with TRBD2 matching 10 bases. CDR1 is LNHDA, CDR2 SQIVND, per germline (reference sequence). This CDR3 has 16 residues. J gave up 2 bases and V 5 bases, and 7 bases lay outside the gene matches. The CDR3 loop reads CASSAYSGGPTDTQYF. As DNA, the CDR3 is TGTGCCAGTAGTGCCTATAGCGGGGGGCCCACAGATACGCAGTATTTT. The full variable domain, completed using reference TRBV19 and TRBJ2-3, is DGGITQSPKYLFRKEGQNVTLSCEQNLNHDAMYWYRQDPGQGLRLIYYSQIVNDFQKGDIAEGYSVSREKKESFPLTVTSAQKNPTAFYLCASSAYSGGPTDTQYFGPGTRLTVL.

The CDR3 DNA reads as TGTGCCAGCACATTCGGGGGGTTTGAAGCTTTCTTT. Encoded protein: CASTFGGFEAFF. The chain links TRBV6-1 to TRBJ1-1; a possible D gene is TRBD1 (5 bases). Germline V CDR1 and CDR2: MNHNS, SASEGT. Deletions cut 7 bases from V and 7 bases from J, with 13 bases between. The CDR3 runs to 12 residues.